One and the same sample provided the 20 T cell receptor beta chains below, sequenced in a study of Graves' ophthalmopathy and Graves' hyperthyroidism. Investigators amplified TCR beta CDR3 regions from RNA transcripts. The first round was an RT-PCR with HTBI primers, and the second round was a multiplex PCR. TCRdb reprocessed the multiplex PCR reads with MiXCR, giving one entry per CDR3 protein. The sample has a few hundred thousand distinct CDR3 sequences, approximately 17% seen once. The sample was peripheral blood. The receptors were gathered from an adult woman with stable Graves' hyperthyroidism.

This clonotype was counted at least ten times. The genes are TRBV6-2 or TRBV6-3 and TRBJ2-2, with TRBD1 matching 7 bases. This CDR3 spans 14 amino acids. V was pared by 7 bases and J by 5 bases, with 7 bases of the junction left unmatched. Looked up from germline, CDR1 is MNHEY and CDR2 is SVGEGT. This chain's CDR3 is CASTDRERTGELFF. The CDR3 DNA reads TGTGCCAGCACCGACAGGGAAAGGACCGGGGAGCTGTTTTTT.

This clonotype was recorded many times. The chain is built from TRBV28 and TRBJ2-5, with TRBD2 matching over 11 bases. CDR3 length: 15 amino acids. Trimming cost V 6 bases and J 6 bases; bases outside gene matches: 9. Germline CDR1 and CDR2: MDHEN and SYDVKM. CDR3: CASSKGLAALKTQYF. DNA for the CDR3: TGTGCCAGCAGCAAGGGACTAGCGGCGTTAAAGACCCAGTACTTC.

This clonotype was found a few times. V is TRBV7-2 and J is TRBJ2-2; D uncertain. CDR3 size: 14 residues. Trimming removed 2 bases from V and 4 bases from J, with 8 bases in between. Germline loops: CDR1 SGHTA, CDR2 FQGNSA. CDR3 region: CASSLLGVTGELFF. The CDR3 DNA follows: TGTGCCAGCAGCTTATTGGGTGTCACCGGGGAGCTGTTTTTT.

Remarks on this clonotype: The CDR3 end shows no conserved phenylalanine or tryptophan, and so a read error is likely. The V call is TRBV7-8, the J call TRBJ1-5, with D possibly matching TRBD1 (5 bases). Trimming cost V 1 base and J 3 bases, with 10 bases left between them. There are 15 residues in the CDR3. The germline V gene encodes CDR1 SGHVS and CDR2 FQNEAQ. CDR3 in DNA: TGTGCCAGCAGCTTAGGACAGCTCCTCAATCAGCCCCAGCATCTT. Residues: CASSLGQLLNQPQHL.

Comments on this clonotype: A read error is possible here, since a much larger clone lies one base away. The V call is TRBV6-5, the J call TRBJ2-5; tentatively, D is TRBD1 or TRBD2 (5 bases each). The CDR3 sequence is 13 residues long. Germline lookup yields CDR1 MNHEY and CDR2 SVGAGI. The CDR3 DNA is TGTGCCAGCAGTTACGGGACGGGTGAGACCAAGTACTTC. This sequence encodes CASSYGTGETKYF.

The sample holds many counts of this clonotype. This chain joins TRBV15 and TRBJ2-6; D is unresolved. The V and J ends lost 0 bases and 2 bases respectively, with 14 bases between them. Germline CDR1 and CDR2: LNHNV and YYDKDF (reference sequence). The CDR3 is 18 amino acids. In DNA, the CDR3 is TGTGCCACCAGCAGAGATCATGGCCTGGCCCCTGGGGCCAACGTCCTGACTTTC. This gives the protein CATSRDHGLAPGANVLTF.

This clonotype was recorded at least ten times. The V and J genes are TRBV30 and TRBJ1-5, with a possible D match to TRBD1 (6 bases). The CDR3 totals 13 residues. The V gene lost 8 bases and the J gene lost 3 bases, with 14 bases spanning the gap. Germline CDR1 is GTSNPN and CDR2 is SVGIG (reference sequence). This chain's CDR3 is CASSTGSNQPQHF. The DNA of the CDR3 is TGTGCCAGCTCGACAGGCTCCAATCAGCCCCAGCATTTT. The full variable domain, in which reference TRBV30 and TRBJ1-5 provide the parts outside the CDR3, is SQTIHQWPATLVQPVGSPLSLECTVEGTSNPNLYWYRQAAGRGLQLLFYSVGIGQISSEVPQNLSASRPQDRQFILSSKKLLLSDSGFYLCASSTGSNQPQHFGDGTRLSIL.

This clonotype has at least ten counts. The rearrangement uses TRBV29-1 and TRBJ2-7; possibly TRBD2 for D (6 bases). V was pared by 3 bases and J by 0 bases, with 9 bases between. Germline-derived CDR1 and CDR2 are SQVTM and ANQGSEA. The CDR3 extends over 13 amino acids. CDR3 in DNA: TGCAGCGTTGATGCGGGAAGCTCCTACGAGCAGTACTTC. Translating gives CSVDAGSSYEQYF.

This clonotype showed up many times. One junction end does not reproduce the germline sequence, and a read error may be involved. The chain links TRBV19 to TRBJ1-2, with D possibly being TRBD1 (5 bases). The CDR3 sequence is 16 residues long. Germline CDR1 is LNHDA and CDR2 is SQIVND (reference sequence). In DNA, the CDR3 is TGTGCCACCCAAGGAGGGGACCGAGAGCGTGAAAGTGGCCACACCTTC. Translated: CATQGGDRERESGHTF.

This clonotype was detected ten times or more. The chain employs TRBV24-1 and TRBJ1-5; D perhaps matches TRBD1 (6 bases). This CDR3 has 13 residues. Germline V CDR1 and CDR2: KGHDR, SFDVKD. V was pared by 5 bases and J by 7 bases, with 11 bases between. CDR3: CATSVGGGQPQHF. In DNA form, the CDR3 reads TGTGCCACCAGTGTTGGGGGCGGGCAGCCCCAGCATTTT.

This clonotype has just a few counts. One junction end disagrees with the germline gene, perhaps due to a read error. The chain uses TRBV27 and TRBJ2-2, with 7 nucleotides matching TRBD2. The V gene's germline CDR1 is MNHEY and CDR2 SMNVEV (reference sequence). The CDR3 is made up of 14 amino acids. The CDR3 is CASSRSALWGGLFF. The CDR3, as DNA: TGTGCCAGCAGTCGTAGCGCCCTGTGGGGGGGGCTGTTTTTT.

This clonotype showed up many times. An end of the junction does not agree with germline; a read error may underlie this. This chain uses TRBV6-1 with TRBJ1-1; D not resolved. Germline V gene sequence: CDR1 MNHNS, CDR2 SASEGT. The CDR3 has 13 residues. CDR3 region: CASSEGLVSETFF. The DNA of the CDR3 is TGTGCCAGCAGCGAGGGCCTTGTTTCTGAAACTTTCTTT.

The chain joins TRBV28 to TRBJ2-7; TRBD1 matches at 7 bases. V lost 4 bases to trimming and J lost 0 bases; unmatched junction nucleotides: 9. Germline assignment: CDR1 MDHEN and CDR2 SYDVKM. This CDR3 has 16 residues. The CDR3: CASSSTGLGSSYEQYF. CDR3 bases: TGTGCCAGCAGTTCGACAGGGTTGGGAAGCTCCTACGAGCAGTACTTC.

This clonotype was detected ten times or more. This chain links TRBV12-3 or TRBV12-4 with TRBJ2-7; 7 bases line up with TRBD2. J lost 2 bases, V lost 8 bases, and 12 bases had no gene match. The CDR3 spans 15 residues. CDR3 DNA sequence: TGTGCCAGCGGCTTCCCCCGACTAGCTACCTACGAGCAGTACTTC. Translation gives CASGFPRLATYEQYF.

This clonotype was seen repeatedly, ten times or more. The V gene is TRBV12-3 or TRBV12-4, the J gene TRBJ2-2; 11 bases agree with TRBD2. The CDR3 contains 16 residues. V was clipped by 8 bases and J by 1 base; unmatched bases: 6. CDR3 bases: TGTGCCAGCTCCTCAGGACTAGCGGGGAACACCGGGGAGCTGTTTTTT. The encoded protein is CASSSGLAGNTGELFF.

The sample holds a few counts of this clonotype. A much larger clone differs from this one at a single base, so this may be a read error. V and J are TRBV20-1 and TRBJ1-1; the D gene is possibly TRBD1 (6 bases). The V gene's germline CDR1 is DFQATT and CDR2 SNEGSKA (reference sequence). The CDR3 is 12 amino acids. CDR3 sequence (DNA): TGCAGTGCTAGAGTACAGGGACGAGAAGCTTCCTTT. Amino acids: CSARVQGREASF.

This clonotype was detected many times. The chain recombines TRBV6-1 with TRBJ2-5, with no clear D. This CDR3 is 13 amino acids long. The germline V gene encodes CDR1 MNHNS and CDR2 SASEGT. The V gene lost 2 bases and the J gene lost 2 bases, with 6 bases spanning the gap. The CDR3 nucleotides read TGTGCCAGCAGTGAAAAGGGACAAGAGACCCAGTACTTC. Protein: CASSEKGQETQYF.

This clonotype appeared many times. The chain couples TRBV29-1 to TRBJ2-4, with no clear D. V was pared by 4 bases and J by 8 bases, with 15 bases between. This CDR3 spans 13 amino acids. The germline CDR1 and CDR2 sequences are SQVTM and ANQGSEA. The CDR3 spells CSVVAPTVDIQYF. Written as DNA, the CDR3 is TGCAGCGTTGTTGCCCCCACAGTTGACATTCAGTACTTC.

This clonotype was found many times. This sequence joins TRBV7-2 and TRBJ2-7; 10 bases align to TRBD1. V was clipped by 7 bases and J by 3 bases; unmatched bases: 9. The CDR3 extends over 15 amino acids. From germline, CDR1 is SGHTA and CDR2 FQGNSA. CDR3 residues: CASTLWGTGDYEQYF. The CDR3 DNA reads TGTGCCAGCACTCTTTGGGGGACAGGGGACTACGAGCAGTACTTC. The variable domain in full, completed from reference TRBV7-2 and TRBJ2-7, reads GAGVSQSPSNKVTEKGKDVELRCDPISGHTALYWYRQSLGQGLEFLIYFQGNSAPDKSGLPSDRFSAERTGGSVSTLTIQRTQQEDSAVYLCASTLWGTGDYEQYFGPGTRLTVT.

V and J are TRBV5-1 and TRBJ2-5; 9 positions agree with TRBD2. Trimming removed 0 bases from V and 4 bases from J; junction bases left unmatched: 7. The CDR3 spans 16 residues. Germline-derived CDR1 and CDR2 are SGHRS and YFSETQ. DNA for the CDR3: TGCGCCAGCAGCTTGGAAGCGGGAGGTCAGAGAGAGACCCAGTACTTC. This gives the protein CASSLEAGGQRETQYF.